Below, 32 T cell receptor beta chains from the same sample are listed, as sequenced in a study of graft-versus-host responses after intestinal transplantation. Produced via immunoSEQ multiplex PCR; TCRdb's table is partial and in-frame only. Here the sample spans approximately 120,000 clones, around 94% being singletons. No antigen has been identified for these receptors. This material consisted of unstimulated CD4+ T cells sorted from spleen or lymph node cells, taken before intestinal transplant. The receptors stem from a human donor who received an intestinal transplant.

V usage is TRBV18 and J usage is TRBJ1-2; TRBD1 matches at 7 bases. The germline V gene has CDR1 KGHSH and CDR2 LQKENI. J lost 4 bases, V lost 2 bases, and 10 bases had no gene match. The CDR3 contains 16 residues. CDR3 in DNA: TGTGCCAGCTCACCAGGGGGGGCTGGACAGGCCTATGGCTACACCTTC. It is translated as CASSPGGAGQAYGYTF.

The chain joins TRBV25-1 to TRBJ1-1; D unclear. Germline lookup yields CDR1 MGHDK and CDR2 SYGVNS. The CDR3 length is 12 residues. The V end lost 7 bases, the J end lost 9 bases, and 15 bases lay between the germline ends. The CDR3 DNA reads as TGTGCCAGCAATGGGTGGAAGGTCCAAGCTTTCTTT. As protein: CASNGWKVQAFF.

The chain recombines TRBV30 with TRBJ1-5; D remains ambiguous. Trimming left V 2 bases short and J 8 bases short, with 13 bases between. The V gene's germline CDR1 is GTSNPN and CDR2 SVGIG (reference sequence). The CDR3 spans 13 residues. In DNA form, the CDR3 reads TGTGCCTGGAGTCCGGTCGGGGTGGAGCCCCAGCATTTT. Protein product: CAWSPVGVEPQHF. Supplemented by reference TRBV30 and TRBJ1-5, the full variable domain reads SQTIHQWPATLVQPVGSPLSLECTVEGTSNPNLYWYRQAAGRGLQLLFYSVGIGQISSEVPQNLSASRPQDRQFILSSKKLLLSDSGFYLCAWSPVGVEPQHFGDGTRLSIL.

V gene TRBV7-6 combines with J gene TRBJ2-3; 7 bases fit TRBD2. Germline CDR1 reads SGHVS; CDR2 reads FNYEAQ. V was clipped by 5 bases and J by 8 bases; unmatched bases: 4. This CDR3 comprises 12 residues. The CDR3, as DNA: TGTGCCAGCAGCGGGGGGGGAGGTACGCAGTATTTT. This gives the protein CASSGGGGTQYF.

CDR3 residues: CAISTGTGRETQYF. The CDR3 DNA reads as TGTGCCATCAGTACCGGGACAGGGAGAGAGACCCAGTACTTC. The chain has TRBV10-3 and TRBJ2-5; TRBD1 agrees at 9 bases. The trim removed 5 bases at V and 4 bases at J, leaving 5 bases unmatched. CDR1 ENHRY and CDR2 SYGVKD come from the germline V gene. There are 14 residues in the CDR3.

This clone was picked up a small number of times. The rearrangement joins TRBV12-1 to TRBJ1-2; the D segment call TRBD1 is taken from the table without a DNA check. TRBV12-1 is flagged as a pseudogene. There are 13 residues in the CDR3. The CDR3 reads CASSPKAGNGYTF. The DNA for the CDR3 is TGTGCCAGCAGCCCGAAGGCAGGGAATGGCTACACCTTC.

The chain couples TRBV9 to TRBJ1-2, with D tentatively TRBD1 (5 bases). V was shortened by 4 bases and J by 8 bases, with 15 bases between the two germline ends. This CDR3 is 13 amino acids long. CDR1 SGDLS and CDR2 YYNGEE come from the germline V gene. The CDR3 DNA sequence: TGTGCCAGCAGCTTGAGGGGAGTCGGGGGCTACACCTTC. Translation gives CASSLRGVGGYTF.

The chain combines TRBV7-9 with TRBJ2-5; TRBD1 matches 9 bases. V was pared by 2 bases and J by 4 bases, with 8 bases of the junction left unmatched. Germline V gene sequence: CDR1 SEHNR, CDR2 FQNEAQ (reference sequence). This CDR3 contains 16 residues. CDR3 residues: CASSLIGTGIGETQYF. In DNA, the CDR3 is TGTGCCAGCAGCTTAATCGGGACAGGGATTGGAGAGACCCAGTACTTC.

This clone was observed a few times. The CDR3 is CASLRSANSYEQYF. CDR3 nucleotide sequence: TGTGCCAGTCTGCGGTCCGCCAACTCCTACGAGCAGTACTTC. This chain uses TRBV7-9 with TRBJ2-7; D is ambiguous. CDR1 and CDR2 from the germline V gene are SEHNR and FQNEAQ (reference sequence). This CDR3 is 14 amino acids long. Deletions cut 9 bases from V and 0 bases from J, with 15 bases between.

This clone was seen only once. The rearrangement uses TRBV18 and TRBJ1-2, with TRBD1 identical over 7 bases. This CDR3 is built from 15 residues. The germline V gene encodes CDR1 KGHSH and CDR2 LQKENI. The trim removed 3 bases at V and 8 bases at J, leaving 12 bases unmatched. The CDR3 nucleotides are TGTGCCAGCTCACCCCGACCAGACAGGGCAGGCGGCTACACCTTC. Translating gives CASSPRPDRAGGYTF.

The V gene is TRBV6-5, the J gene TRBJ1-6; D not resolved. Looked up from germline, CDR1 is MNHEY and CDR2 is SVGAGI. Trimming pared 3 bases from V and 11 bases from J, leaving 17 bases between. The CDR3 runs to 15 residues. The CDR3 bases are TGTGCCAGCAGTTATCAGCCCGGGAAATCAACACCCCTCCACTTT. Translation: CASSYQPGKSTPLHF.

This clone was recorded a few times. The genes are TRBV10-2 and TRBJ2-6; D may be TRBD1 (5 bases). V was cut by 6 bases and J by 0 bases, with 9 bases left in between. Per germline, CDR1 WSHSY and CDR2 SAAADI. This CDR3 contains 15 residues. CDR3 residues: CASRQGYSGANVLTF. As DNA, the CDR3 is TGCGCCAGCAGGCAGGGTTACTCTGGGGCCAACGTCCTGACTTTC.

The rearrangement joins TRBV10-2 to TRBJ2-7, with D maybe TRBD2 (7 bases). Per the germline V gene, CDR1 is WSHSY and CDR2 is SAAADI. V shed 0 bases and J shed 6 bases, with 15 bases lying between them. This CDR3 spans 15 amino acids. The DNA of the CDR3 is TGCGCCAGCAGTGAGTCTCCAGGGGAGGGGGGCGAGCAGTACTTC. It translates to CASSESPGEGGEQYF.

The chain carries TRBV11-2 and TRBJ1-6, with unresolved D. The V and J ends lost 3 bases and 0 bases respectively, with 18 bases between them. From germline, CDR1 is SGHAT and CDR2 FQNNGV. This CDR3 spans 19 amino acids. The CDR3 DNA reads as TGTGCCAGCAGCTTCCCCCGGACTTCCGAGAGCTCCTATAATTCACCCCTCCACTTT. Translation gives CASSFPRTSESSYNSPLHF.

V usage is TRBV9 and J usage is TRBJ1-2; D unclear. V lost 0 bases and J lost 7, with 13 bases in between. Germline lookup yields CDR1 SGDLS and CDR2 YYNGEE. There are 14 residues in the CDR3. CDR3: CASSVEVRGGGYTF. The DNA of the CDR3 is TGTGCCAGCAGCGTAGAAGTTCGAGGAGGTGGCTACACCTTC.

V and J are TRBV15 and TRBJ1-1; D not resolved. V dropped 1 base and J dropped 4 bases, with 16 bases sitting between them. This CDR3 region has 16 residues. The V gene's germline CDR1 is LNHNV and CDR2 YYDKDF (reference sequence). Here the CDR3 reads CATSRGGMTLVTEAFF. DNA for the CDR3: TGTGCCACCAGCAGAGGGGGTATGACTTTGGTCACTGAAGCTTTCTTT.

This chain links TRBV6-1 with TRBJ1-2; D is uncertain. The germline gives CDR1 MNHNS, CDR2 SASEGT. Trimming cost V 6 bases and J 6 bases, with 20 bases left between them. This CDR3 is built from 15 residues. The CDR3 DNA reads as TGTGCCAGCAGCAACCGAGCCGACACTGTTAATGGCTACACCTTC. Its protein product is CASSNRADTVNGYTF.

The chain uses TRBV7-3 and TRBJ2-3, with D possibly TRBD2 on 6 matching bases. V was clipped by 5 bases and J by 2 bases, with 11 bases between them. Germline V lookup: CDR1 SGHTA, CDR2 FQGTGA. The CDR3 covers 14 residues. Written as DNA, the CDR3 is TGTGCCAGCAGCAGCGGGCTACCCACAGATACGCAGTATTTT. Amino acid sequence: CASSSGLPTDTQYF.

The genes are TRBV5-1 and TRBJ2-5, with TRBD2 matching 10 bases. J lost 9 bases, V lost 3 bases, and 8 bases had no gene match. Germline assignment: CDR1 SGHRS and CDR2 YFSETQ. The CDR3 length is 14 residues. CDR3 sequence: CASSSLAGPGAQYF. Written as DNA, the CDR3 is TGCGCCAGCAGCTCACTAGCGGGGCCAGGGGCCCAGTACTTC.

The V gene is TRBV23-1, the J gene TRBJ1-2; 10 bases are shared with TRBD1. TRBV23-1 is given ORF status, its function remaining uncertain. Losses at the gene ends were 6 bases for V and 1 base for J; bases not matched to a gene: 26. CDR3 length: 22 residues. Here the CDR3 reads CASSQTDRDRGTDLTYNYGYTF. The CDR3 coding sequence is TGCGCCAGCAGCCAAACGGACCGGGACAGGGGAACCGACCTCACCTATAACTATGGCTACACCTTC.

This clone occurred a few times. The gene calls are TRBV5-1 and TRBJ1-3, with TRBD1 matching 7 bases. This CDR3 contains 15 residues. Trimming at V came to 2 bases and at J to 0 bases, leaving 2 bases not matched to a gene. CDR1 is SGHRS, CDR2 YFSETQ, per germline. CDR3 nucleotide sequence: TGCGCCAGCAGCTTAGGACAGGCCTCTGGAAACACCATATATTTT. It specifies CASSLGQASGNTIYF.

This CDR3 is CASSEGGARQPQHF. The CDR3 nucleotides read TGTGCCAGCAGTGAGGGGGGGGCTCGGCAGCCCCAGCATTTT. This rearrangement joins TRBV2 to TRBJ1-5; possibly TRBD1 for D (6 bases). V was clipped by 3 bases and J by 7 bases, with 13 bases between them. Germline V gives CDR1 SNHLY, CDR2 FYNNEI. This CDR3 has 14 amino acids.

The chain links TRBV4-1 to TRBJ2-7; no clear D. The V gene's germline CDR1 is MGHRA and CDR2 YSYEKL. The CDR3 length is 15 residues. Trimming left V 0 bases short and J 1 base short, with 10 bases between. Here the CDR3 reads CASSQEKGFSYEQYF. CDR3 DNA sequence: TGCGCCAGCAGCCAAGAAAAAGGCTTTTCCTACGAGCAGTACTTC.

Comments on this clone: The sample has other DNA sequences that encode this CDR3 too. This chain uses TRBV29-1 with TRBJ1-2; D is unresolved. The ends were cut back, 4 bases at V and 8 bases at J, with 8 bases in the middle. Germline loops: CDR1 SQVTM, CDR2 ANQGSEA. The CDR3 totals 10 residues. The CDR3 nucleotides are TGCAGCGTTGGAGGGTACGGCTACACCTTC. Its protein product is CSVGGYGYTF.

J is TRBJ2-3 and V is TRBV18, with TRBD2 identical over 7 bases. Germline CDR1 and CDR2: KGHSH and LQKENI. The J segment lost 0 bases and the V segment lost 2 bases, leaving 11 bases of the junction unmatched. This CDR3 contains 18 residues. For the CDR3, the DNA is TGTGCCAGCTCACCATCACAGCGGGGAGCCTCTAGCACAGATACGCAGTATTTT. Amino acid sequence: CASSPSQRGASSTDTQYF.

The chain joins TRBV5-1 to TRBJ1-1; 9 bases agree with TRBD1. CDR1 SGHRS and CDR2 YFSETQ come from the germline V gene. The J segment lost 7 bases and the V segment lost 4 bases, leaving 8 bases of the junction unmatched. CDR3 size: 14 residues. For the CDR3, the DNA is TGCGCCAGCAGCAGAGGACAGGGGTCAGGTGAAGCTTTCTTT. Protein product: CASSRGQGSGEAFF.

The CDR3 region has the DNA TGTGCCAGCAGTTCCCCCGCTAGGGAACTATTCTACGAGCAGTACTTC. Protein: CASSSPARELFYEQYF. The chain joins TRBV27 to TRBJ2-7; D gene ambiguous. The CDR3 is 16 residues long. V gave up 4 bases and J gave up 3 bases, with 19 bases separating them. CDR1 is MNHEY and CDR2 is SMNVEV in the germline V gene (reference sequence).

This clone has just one count. V is TRBV6-6 and J is TRBJ1-6; possible D gene TRBD1, 5 bases. Germline loops: CDR1 MNHNY, CDR2 SVGAGI (reference sequence). This CDR3 region has 15 residues. V shed 1 base and J shed 10 bases, with 14 bases lying between them. The CDR3 sequence is CASSYFGARGSPLHF. The CDR3 nucleotides read TGTGCCAGCAGTTACTTTGGGGCCCGGGGGTCACCCCTCCACTTT.

The chain joins TRBV5-4 to TRBJ1-2; a possible D gene is TRBD1 (5 bases). Trimming cost V 5 bases and J 4 bases, with 18 bases left between them. CDR1 and CDR2 (germline): SGHNT, YYREEE (reference sequence). The CDR3 consists of 15 residues. In DNA form, the CDR3 reads TGTGCCAGCAGATCAAACCCGGGACGTCCCTATGGCTACACCTTC. It is translated as CASRSNPGRPYGYTF.

This chain uses TRBV11-3 with TRBJ1-1; TRBD1 matches 7 bases. V gave up 4 bases and J gave up 3 bases; unmatched junction bases: 5. Germline CDR1 is SGHNT and CDR2 is YENEEA. The CDR3 consists of 14 residues. The CDR3 DNA sequence: TGTGCCAGCAGCTCCGGGACAGCCGACACTGAAGCTTTCTTT. It is translated as CASSSGTADTEAFF.

The V call is TRBV10-1, the J call TRBJ2-3, with 8 bases aligning to TRBD1. The germline V gene has CDR1 WNHNN and CDR2 SYGVQD (reference sequence). J lost 3 bases, V lost 10 bases, and 6 bases had no gene match. This CDR3 is 13 amino acids long. CDR3 nucleotide sequence: TGCGCCACCCCGGACAGGGATACAGATACGCAGTATTTT. This translates into CATPDRDTDTQYF.

The chain recombines TRBV5-1 with TRBJ1-2; 8 positions agree with TRBD1. This CDR3 spans 15 amino acids. J was trimmed by 3 bases and V by 4 bases; bases with no gene match: 8. Germline V gene data show CDR1 as SGHRS and CDR2 as YFSETQ. Here the CDR3 DNA reads TGCGCCAGCAGCCCGATGCAGGGGGCCGACTATGGCTACACCTTC. As protein: CASSPMQGADYGYTF.